This T cell receptor (beta chain) was captured in a study of molecular identifiers for immune sequencing clone quantification. The V and J ends lost 0 bases and 1 base respectively, with 10 bases between them. The germline V gene encodes CDR1 SGHKS and CDR2 YYEKEE (reference sequence). The CDR3 contains 15 residues. Listed TCR primers, together with previously described methods, were used for the bulk TCR libraries. Each CDR3 protein is one row after TCRdb ran MiXCR on the PCR reads. Of roughly 320,000 distinct CDR3 sequences listed, 20% to 25% were seen once; the top ten hold about 0.81%. The chain is built from TRBV5-5 and TRBJ1-1; D is uncertain. Sequences were obtained from naive CD8+ T cells from blood, with Jurkat cell RNA spiked in. Subset given: FACS-sorted CD8+CD4-CCR7+CD45RA+ naive T cells. This TCR was recovered from a human donor in good health. Some libraries in this study had Jurkat cell RNA spiked in. The CDR3 loop reads CASSLAPWGNTEAFF. CDR3 in DNA: TGTGCCAGCAGCTTGGCTCCTTGGGGGAACACTGAAGCTTTCTTT. The full variable domain, its missing parts supplied by reference TRBV5-5 and TRBJ1-1, is DAGVTQSPTHLIKTRGQQVTLRCSPISGHKSVSWYQQVLGQGPQFIFQYYEKEERGRGNFPDRFSARQFPNYSSELNVNALLLGDSALYLCASSLAPWGNTEAFFGQGTRLTVV.